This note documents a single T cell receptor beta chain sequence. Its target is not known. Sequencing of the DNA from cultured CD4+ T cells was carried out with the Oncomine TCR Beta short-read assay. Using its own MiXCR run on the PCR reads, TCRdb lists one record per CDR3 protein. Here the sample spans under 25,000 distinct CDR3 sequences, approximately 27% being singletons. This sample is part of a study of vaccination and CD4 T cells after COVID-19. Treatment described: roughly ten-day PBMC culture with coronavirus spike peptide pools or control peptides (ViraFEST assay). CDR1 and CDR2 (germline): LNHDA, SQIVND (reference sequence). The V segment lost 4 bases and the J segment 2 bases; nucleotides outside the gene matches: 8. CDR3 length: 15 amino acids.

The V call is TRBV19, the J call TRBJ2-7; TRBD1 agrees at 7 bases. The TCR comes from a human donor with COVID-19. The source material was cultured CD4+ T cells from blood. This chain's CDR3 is CASSTDRGQTYEQYF. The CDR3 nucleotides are TGTGCCAGTAGTACCGACCGGGGACAGACCTACGAGCAGTACTTC.